The subject of this entry is one T cell receptor (beta chain). Its antigen is as yet unknown. Unique molecular identifiers were used to barcode this TCRbeta library. TCRdb itself ran the PCR reads through MiXCR, one entry per CDR3 protein. The repertoire has some 290,000 distinct CDR3 sequences, approximately 23% of them found once; the top ten carry about a tenth. The germline gives CDR1 SGHRS, CDR2 YFSETQ. V dropped 7 bases and J dropped 3 bases, with 14 bases sitting between them. The CDR3 sequence is 13 residues long. The sample originates from a study of T-cell reconstitution after alpha-beta-depleted transplantation in children. Study-wide results and limits: Reportedly, alpha-beta T cells present about two months post-transplant originated from several hundred expanded clones of graft origin. A year post-transplant, T-cell counts and diversity derived mostly from newly produced T cells. Surviving recipient T cells and thymic progenitors underlay high day-60 TCRbeta diversity in some patients.

Here the sequenced sample was PBMCs, mostly from graft donor cells, taken 180 days after TCRalphabeta/CD19-depleted stem cell transplant. This rearrangement joins TRBV5-1 to TRBJ2-7; the D gene is possibly TRBD2 (5 bases). The source is a male patient aged 10 to 17 who had a stem cell transplant for acute lymphoblastic leukemia, so the T cells may come from the graft donor. The CDR3 bases are TGCGCCAGCGGCGGGTTTTCGGGCTACGAGCAGTACTTC. This sequence encodes CASGGFSGYEQYF. Complete variable domain (other parts from reference TRBV5-1 and TRBJ2-7): KAGVTQTPRYLIKTRGQQVTLSCSPISGHRSVSWYQQTPGQGLQFLFEYFSETQRNKGNFPGRFSGRQFSNSRSEMNVSTLELGDSALYLCASGGFSGYEQYFGPGTRLTVT.